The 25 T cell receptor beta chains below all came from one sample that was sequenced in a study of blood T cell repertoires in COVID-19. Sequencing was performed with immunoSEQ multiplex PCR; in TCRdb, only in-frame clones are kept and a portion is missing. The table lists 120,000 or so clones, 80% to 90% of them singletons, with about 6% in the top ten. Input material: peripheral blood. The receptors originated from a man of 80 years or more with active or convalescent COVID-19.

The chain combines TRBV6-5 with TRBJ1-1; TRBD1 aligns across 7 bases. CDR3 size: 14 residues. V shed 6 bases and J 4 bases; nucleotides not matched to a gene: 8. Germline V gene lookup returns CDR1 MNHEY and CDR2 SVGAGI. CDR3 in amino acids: CASSPDRASTEAFF. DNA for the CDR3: TGTGCCAGCAGCCCAGACAGGGCCAGCACTGAAGCTTTCTTT.

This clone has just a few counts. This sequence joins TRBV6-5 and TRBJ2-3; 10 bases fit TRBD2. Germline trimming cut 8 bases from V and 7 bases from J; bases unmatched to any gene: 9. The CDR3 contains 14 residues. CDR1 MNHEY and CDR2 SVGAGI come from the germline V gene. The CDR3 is CASGSGGAENTQYF. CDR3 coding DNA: TGTGCCAGCGGGAGCGGGGGGGCTGAAAATACGCAGTATTTT.

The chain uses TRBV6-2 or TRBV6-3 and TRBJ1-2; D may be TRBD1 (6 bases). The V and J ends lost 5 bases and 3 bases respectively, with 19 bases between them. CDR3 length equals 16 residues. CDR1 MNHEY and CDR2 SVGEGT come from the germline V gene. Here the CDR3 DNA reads TGTGCCAGCAGTCGCAACGAGGGGGGGCGTGACTATGGCTACACCTTC. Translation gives CASSRNEGGRDYGYTF.

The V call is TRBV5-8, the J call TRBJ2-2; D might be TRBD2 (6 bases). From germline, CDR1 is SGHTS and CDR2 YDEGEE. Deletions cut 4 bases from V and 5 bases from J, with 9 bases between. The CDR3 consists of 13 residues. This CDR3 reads CASSRAGTGELFF. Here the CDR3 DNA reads TGTGCCAGCAGCCGGGCGGGAACCGGGGAGCTGTTTTTT.

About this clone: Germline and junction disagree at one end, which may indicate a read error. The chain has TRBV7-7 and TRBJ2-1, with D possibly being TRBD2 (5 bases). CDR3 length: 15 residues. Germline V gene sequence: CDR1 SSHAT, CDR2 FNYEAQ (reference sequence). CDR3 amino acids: CASSPLVPGSGEQFF. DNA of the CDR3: TGTGCTAGCAGCCCCCTAGTACCGGGGTCCGGTGAGCAGTTCTTC.

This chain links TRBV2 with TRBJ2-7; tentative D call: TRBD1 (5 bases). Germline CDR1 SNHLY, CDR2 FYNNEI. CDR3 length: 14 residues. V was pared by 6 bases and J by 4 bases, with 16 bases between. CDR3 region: CASSQTQGYYEQYF. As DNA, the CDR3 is TGTGCCAGCAGCCAGACTCAGGGCTATTACGAGCAGTACTTC.

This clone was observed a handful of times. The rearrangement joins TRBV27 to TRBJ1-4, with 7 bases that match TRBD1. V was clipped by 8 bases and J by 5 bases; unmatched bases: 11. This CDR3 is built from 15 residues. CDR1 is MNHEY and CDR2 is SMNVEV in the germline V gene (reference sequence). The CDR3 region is CASAETGQYNEKLFF. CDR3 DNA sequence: TGTGCCAGCGCAGAAACGGGACAGTACAATGAAAAACTGTTTTTT.

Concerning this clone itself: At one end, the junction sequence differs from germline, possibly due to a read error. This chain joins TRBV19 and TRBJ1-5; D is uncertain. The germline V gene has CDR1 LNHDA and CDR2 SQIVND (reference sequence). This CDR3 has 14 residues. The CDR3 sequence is CASTPGQSSQPQHF. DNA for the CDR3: TGTGCCAGTACCCCGGGTCAAAGCAGTCAGCCCCAGCATTTT.

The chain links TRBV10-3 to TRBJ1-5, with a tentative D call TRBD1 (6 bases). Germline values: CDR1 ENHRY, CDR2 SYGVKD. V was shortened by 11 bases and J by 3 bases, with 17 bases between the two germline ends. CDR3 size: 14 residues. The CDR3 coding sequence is TGTGCCTCTCAGTCAGGGGCCGTCAATCAGCCCCAGCATTTT. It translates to CASQSGAVNQPQHF.

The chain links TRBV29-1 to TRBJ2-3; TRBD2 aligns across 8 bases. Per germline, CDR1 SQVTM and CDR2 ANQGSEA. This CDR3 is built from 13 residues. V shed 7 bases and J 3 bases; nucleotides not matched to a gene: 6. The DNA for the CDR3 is TGCAGCGCCGGGGGGGCCAGTACAGATACGCAGTATTTT. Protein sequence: CSAGGASTDTQYF.

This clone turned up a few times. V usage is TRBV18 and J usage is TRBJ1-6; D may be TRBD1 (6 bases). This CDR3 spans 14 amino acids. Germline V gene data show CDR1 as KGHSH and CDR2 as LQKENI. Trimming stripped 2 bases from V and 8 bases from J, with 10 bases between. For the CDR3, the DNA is TGTGCCAGCTCACCAGTCGCAGGGGATTCACCCCTCCACTTT. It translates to CASSPVAGDSPLHF.

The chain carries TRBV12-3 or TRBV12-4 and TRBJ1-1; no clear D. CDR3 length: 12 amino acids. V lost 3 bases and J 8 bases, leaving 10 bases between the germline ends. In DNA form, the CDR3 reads TGTGCCAGCAGTTTTAAGGGAGCGGAAGCTTTCTTT. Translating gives CASSFKGAEAFF.

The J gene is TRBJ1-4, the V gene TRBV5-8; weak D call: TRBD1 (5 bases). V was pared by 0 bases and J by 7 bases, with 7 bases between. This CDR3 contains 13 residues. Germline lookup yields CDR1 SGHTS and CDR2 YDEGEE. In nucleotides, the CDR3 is TGTGCCAGCAGCTTGGGGGGGGTTGAAAAACTGTTTTTT. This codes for CASSLGGVEKLFF.

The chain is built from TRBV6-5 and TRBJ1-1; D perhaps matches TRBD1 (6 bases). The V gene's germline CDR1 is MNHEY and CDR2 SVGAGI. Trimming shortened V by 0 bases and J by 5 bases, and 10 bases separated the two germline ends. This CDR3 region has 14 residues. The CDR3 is CASSYSQGSTEAFF. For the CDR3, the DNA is TGTGCCAGCAGTTACTCGCAGGGGAGTACTGAAGCTTTCTTT.

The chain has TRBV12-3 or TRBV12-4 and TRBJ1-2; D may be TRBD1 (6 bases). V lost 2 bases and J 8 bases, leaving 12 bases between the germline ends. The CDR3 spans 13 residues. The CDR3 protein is CASSLRGAAGYTF. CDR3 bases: TGTGCCAGCAGTTTACGGGGGGCGGCGGGCTACACCTTC.

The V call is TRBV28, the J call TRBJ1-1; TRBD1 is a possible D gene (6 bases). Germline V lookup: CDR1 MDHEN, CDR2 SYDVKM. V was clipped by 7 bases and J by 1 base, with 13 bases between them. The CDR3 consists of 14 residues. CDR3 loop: CASNLLQGNTEAFF. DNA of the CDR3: TGTGCCAGCAACCTTCTACAGGGGAACACTGAAGCTTTCTTT.

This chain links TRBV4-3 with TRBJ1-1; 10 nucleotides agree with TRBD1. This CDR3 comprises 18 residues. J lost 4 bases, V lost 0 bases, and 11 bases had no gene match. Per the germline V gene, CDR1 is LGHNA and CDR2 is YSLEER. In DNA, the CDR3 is TGCGCCAGCAGCCAAGATGAGGGGGGGACAGGGGTGACCACTGAAGCTTTCTTT. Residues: CASSQDEGGTGVTTEAFF.

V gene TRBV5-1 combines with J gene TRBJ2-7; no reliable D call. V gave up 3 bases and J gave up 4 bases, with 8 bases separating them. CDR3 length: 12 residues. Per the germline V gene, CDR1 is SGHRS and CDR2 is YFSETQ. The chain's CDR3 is CASSYSQYEQYF. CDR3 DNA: TGCGCCAGCAGCTACTCTCAATACGAGCAGTACTTC.

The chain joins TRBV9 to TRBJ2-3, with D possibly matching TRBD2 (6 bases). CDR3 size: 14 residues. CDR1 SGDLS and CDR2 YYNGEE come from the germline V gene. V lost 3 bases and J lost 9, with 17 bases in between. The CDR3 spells CASSGESGSRTQYF. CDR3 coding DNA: TGTGCCAGCAGCGGTGAAAGCGGGTCCCGCACGCAGTATTTT.

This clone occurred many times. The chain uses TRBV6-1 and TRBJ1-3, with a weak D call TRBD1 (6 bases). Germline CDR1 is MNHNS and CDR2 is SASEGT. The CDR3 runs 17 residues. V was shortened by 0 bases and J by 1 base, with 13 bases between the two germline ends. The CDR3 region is CASSEAAGGTSGNTIYF. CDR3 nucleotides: TGTGCCAGCAGTGAAGCGGCGGGGGGGACATCTGGAAACACCATATATTTT.

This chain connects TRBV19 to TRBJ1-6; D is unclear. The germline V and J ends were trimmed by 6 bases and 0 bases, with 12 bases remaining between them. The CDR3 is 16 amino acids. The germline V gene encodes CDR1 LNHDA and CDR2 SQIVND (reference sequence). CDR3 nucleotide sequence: TGTGCCAGTAGCGACACATACAACTCCTATAATTCACCCCTCCACTTT. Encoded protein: CASSDTYNSYNSPLHF.

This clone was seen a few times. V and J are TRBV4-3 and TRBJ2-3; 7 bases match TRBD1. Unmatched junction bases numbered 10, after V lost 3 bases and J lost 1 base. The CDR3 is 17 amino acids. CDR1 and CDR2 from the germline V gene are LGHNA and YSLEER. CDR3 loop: CASSQGRGQDGTDTQYF. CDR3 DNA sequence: TGCGCCAGCAGCCAGGGGCGAGGACAGGATGGCACAGATACGCAGTATTTT.

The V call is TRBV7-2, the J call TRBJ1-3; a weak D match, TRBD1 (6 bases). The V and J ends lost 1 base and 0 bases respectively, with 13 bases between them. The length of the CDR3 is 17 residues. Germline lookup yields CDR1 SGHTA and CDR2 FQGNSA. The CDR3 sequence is CASSLEPTGISGNTIYF. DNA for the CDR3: TGTGCCAGCAGCTTAGAACCAACAGGGATCTCTGGAAACACCATATATTTT.

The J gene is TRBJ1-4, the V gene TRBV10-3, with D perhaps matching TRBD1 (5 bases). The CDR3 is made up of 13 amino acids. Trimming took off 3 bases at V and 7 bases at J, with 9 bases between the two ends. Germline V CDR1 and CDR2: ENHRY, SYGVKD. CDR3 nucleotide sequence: TGTGCCATCAGTGAACAGGTGTCTGAAAAACTGTTTTTT. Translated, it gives CAISEQVSEKLFF.

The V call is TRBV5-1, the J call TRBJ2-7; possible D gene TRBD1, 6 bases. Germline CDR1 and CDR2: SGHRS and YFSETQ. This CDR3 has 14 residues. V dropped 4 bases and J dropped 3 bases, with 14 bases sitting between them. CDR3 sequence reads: CASSGGQVGYEQYF. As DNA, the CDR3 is TGCGCCAGCAGCGGGGGACAAGTGGGCTACGAGCAGTACTTC.